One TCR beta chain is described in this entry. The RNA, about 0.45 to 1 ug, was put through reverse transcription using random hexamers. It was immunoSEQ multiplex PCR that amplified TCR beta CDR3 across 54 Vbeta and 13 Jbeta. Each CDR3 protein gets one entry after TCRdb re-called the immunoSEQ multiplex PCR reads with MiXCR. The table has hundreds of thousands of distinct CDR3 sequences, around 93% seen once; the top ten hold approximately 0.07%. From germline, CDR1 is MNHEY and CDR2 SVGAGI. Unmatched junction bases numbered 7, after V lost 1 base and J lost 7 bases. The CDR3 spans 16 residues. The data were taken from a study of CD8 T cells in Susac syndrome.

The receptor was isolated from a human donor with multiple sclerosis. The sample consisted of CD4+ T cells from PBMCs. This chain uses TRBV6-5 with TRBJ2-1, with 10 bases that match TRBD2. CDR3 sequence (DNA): TGTGCCAGCAGTTACTTAAGCGGGAGGGCCTTAAATGAGCAGTTCTTC. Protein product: CASSYLSGRALNEQFF.